This T cell receptor beta chain was captured by sequencing in a study of blood T cell repertoires in COVID-19. The overall study: Acute and convalescent COVID-19 samples came from the United States, Italy and Spain. PBMCs, B-cell-depleted T cells, or T cells provided the cDNA or gDNA that made up the material.

Under the authors' procedure: Estimated nucleated cell counts came from reference gene primer amplification. TCRdb's copy holds only in-frame clones and misses some; the assay was immunoSEQ multiplex PCR. The V and J calls and the clone size are those of that table, but D and trimming were determined from the DNA. The table lists 150,000 to 200,000 clones, 74% of them singletons. The V and J ends lost 0 bases and 2 bases, in that order; junction bases with no gene match: 7. The CDR3 has 16 amino acids. From germline, CDR1 is LNHDA and CDR2 SQIVND (reference sequence). This clone occurred many times. The chain joins TRBV19 to TRBJ2-7, with 7 bases matching TRBD2. Sequenced: peripheral blood. This receptor was taken from a woman aged 80 or over with acute or convalescent COVID-19. The CDR3 nucleotides are TGTGCCAGTAGTATAGAAGCCGGGACTAACACCTACGAGCAGTACTTC. Amino acid sequence: CASSIEAGTNTYEQYF.